These T cell receptor beta chains were read from a single sample in a study of blood T cell repertoires in COVID-19. Repertoires were generated with immunoSEQ multiplex PCR, while TCRdb's copy carries only in-frame clones and drops some. The sample has some 140,000 clones, just under 85% seen once. Sequenced sample: peripheral blood. All receptors come from a human donor in a cohort sampled during active COVID-19. The CDR3 runs from the conserved cysteine through the conserved F or W. A D gene is named only where the DNA matches it firmly. Clone sizes are given selectively: once, few, many, or a class where the clone is expanded.

d_call | j_call | v_call | clone_size | cdr3_nt | cdr3_aa
TRBD2 | TRBJ2-3 | TRBV6-5 | - | TGTGCCAGCAGTTACTCGGGAGCGGGGGGAGATACGCAGTATTTT | CASSYSGAGGDTQYF
TRBD1 | TRBJ1-2 | TRBV6-6 | - | TGTGCCAGCAGACGAACCACATCTCAGGGGGCTTTTGGCTACACCTTC | CASRRTTSQGAFGYTF
TRBD1 | TRBJ1-4 | TRBV5-1 | - | TGCGCCAGCAGCACGGGACAGGGGTTTTCTAATGAAAAACTGTTTTTT | CASSTGQGFSNEKLFF
TRBD1 | TRBJ1-1 | TRBV3-1/TRBV3-2 | - | TGTGCCAGCAGAACAGGGGGGACTGAAGCTTTCTTT | CASRTGGTEAFF
- | TRBJ2-2 | TRBV19 | - | TGTGCCAGTAGTATAGGGAGGGGGCGGAACACCGGGGAGCTGTTTTTT | CASSIGRGRNTGELFF
- | TRBJ1-1 | TRBV19 | - | TGTGCCAGTAAAGCGGGGCAGGTGAACACTGAAGCTTTCTTT | CASKAGQVNTEAFF
- | TRBJ2-5 | TRBV2 | - | TGTGCCAGCAGTTCTATAGGGACACCCGAGGACGAGACCCAGTACTTC | CASSSIGTPEDETQYF
TRBD2 | TRBJ2-4 | TRBV4-1 | few | TGCGCCAGCAGCCCGGGACTAGCGGGGGGGCGGACCAAAAACATTCAGTACTTC | CASSPGLAGGRTKNIQYF
TRBD2 | TRBJ2-7 | TRBV20-1 | - | TGCAGTGCTAGTGGGAGCGGGGGGCCCATCTACGAGCAGTACTTC | CSASGSGGPIYEQYF
- | TRBJ1-2 | TRBV6-6 | - | TGTGCCAGCAGTCCGGAGGGGGGGGGCTATGGCTACACCTTC | CASSPEGGGYGYTF
- | TRBJ1-4 | TRBV29-1 | - | TGCAGCGTTAAGGAGGAGCGCGATGGCGGTGAAAAACTGTTTTTT | CSVKEERDGGEKLFF
- | TRBJ2-1 | TRBV27 | few | TGTGCCAGCAGTGGCCCTTCCAATGAGCAGTTCTTC | CASSGPSNEQFF
- | TRBJ1-2 | TRBV11-2 | - | TGTGCCAGCAGCTTAGGGGTGGGACAAATACTGCGCTATGGCTACACCTTC | CASSLGVGQILRYGYTF
TRBD2 | TRBJ2-1 | TRBV28 | - | TGTGCCAGCAGTAGACTAGCGGTATACAATGAGCAGTTCTTC | CASSRLAVYNEQFF
TRBD2 | TRBJ2-7 | TRBV6-5 | once | TGTGCCAGCAGTTACCTCAGGACTAGCGGGGGTATCGAGCAGTACTTC | CASSYLRTSGGIEQYF
TRBD1 | TRBJ1-4 | TRBV5-1 | - | TGCGCCAGCAGCCAGGGACAGCGTAATGAAAAACTGTTTTTT | CASSQGQRNEKLFF
TRBD2 | TRBJ2-2 | TRBV30 | - | TGTGCCTGGAGTAGACTAGCGGATACCGGGGAGCTGTTTTTT | CAWSRLADTGELFF
TRBD2 | TRBJ2-3 | TRBV5-1 | - | TGCGCCAGCAGCAGTAGCGGGATAGATACGCAGTATTTT | CASSSSGIDTQYF
TRBD1 | TRBJ1-2 | TRBV10-2 | - | TGCGCCAGCGCGCCCTCAGGGGGAAGCCTTGAGGGCTACACCTTC | CASAPSGGSLEGYTF
TRBD1 | TRBJ1-2 | TRBV7-9 | once | TGTGCCAGCAGCCCTAGACAGGGACATGGCTACACCTTC | CASSPRQGHGYTF
TRBD1 | TRBJ2-7 | TRBV15 | few | TGTGCCACCAGCAGAGCGGGACAGGGCTACGAGCAGTACTTC | CATSRAGQGYEQYF
- | TRBJ2-7 | TRBV9 | few | TGTGCCAGCAGCGTAGGAGGAAGCTCCTACGAGCAGTACTTC | CASSVGGSSYEQYF
TRBD2 | TRBJ2-2 | TRBV11-3 | few | TGTGCCAGCAGCTTATTACCGCCTAGCGGGCCCAACACCGGGGAGCTGTTTTTT | CASSLLPPSGPNTGELFF
- | TRBJ1-2 | TRBV5-1 | many | TGCGCCAGCAGCTTTGAAAGCGGGACGAGCGGCTACACCTTC | CASSFESGTSGYTF
TRBD2 | TRBJ2-1 | TRBV25-1 | - | TGTGCCAGCAGTGAAGGGCGGGGGGATCGGTACAATGAGCAGTTCTTC | CASSEGRGDRYNEQFF
- | TRBJ1-2 | TRBV3-1/TRBV3-2 | once | TGTGCCAGCAGCCGCAGAGGAGCCGAGTCTCATGGCTACACCTTC | CASSRRGAESHGYTF
- | TRBJ1-2 | TRBV5-1 | - | TGCGCCAGCAGCTTGGCCGGAGCTCCAGACTATGGCTACACCTTC | CASSLAGAPDYGYTF
- | TRBJ1-2 | TRBV11-3 | - | TGTGCCAGCAGCTCGACGGGGGGGGCTGGCTACACCTTC | CASSSTGGAGYTF
TRBD2 | TRBJ2-7 | TRBV6-6 | - | TGTGCCAGCAGTCCCTTTAGGACTAGCGGGGGACCAAGCTCCTACGAGCAGTACTTC | CASSPFRTSGGPSSYEQYF
TRBD2 | TRBJ2-7 | TRBV7-2 | - | TGTGCCAGCAGCTTCGAACTAGCGGGGGGGCATGGGCAGTACTTC | CASSFELAGGHGQYF
TRBD1 | TRBJ2-3 | TRBV5-1 | - | TGCGCCAGCAGCTTGTCGGGACAGGGGGCTGATACGCAGTATTTT | CASSLSGQGADTQYF
TRBD1 | TRBJ1-2 | TRBV19 | - | TGTGCCAGTAGTATAGCGGAAGGACAGGCGTCCTATGGCTACACCTTC | CASSIAEGQASYGYTF
TRBD2 | TRBJ2-3 | TRBV18 | - | TGTGCCAGCTCACTGGGACTAAGCACAGATACGCAGTATTTT | CASSLGLSTDTQYF
- | TRBJ2-5 | TRBV7-9 | - | TGTGCCAGCAGCCTTGCGGAGACCCAGTACTTC | CASSLAETQYF
- | TRBJ2-6 | TRBV28 | - | TGTGCCAGCAAACGTGGGAGATCTGGGGCCAACGTCCTGACTTTC | CASKRGRSGANVLTF
TRBD1 | TRBJ1-4 | TRBV9 | - | TGTGCCAGCAGCGCCGACAGGGCGGTCAATAATGAAAAACTGTTTTTT | CASSADRAVNNEKLFF
- | TRBJ1-2 | TRBV7-8 | - | TGTGCCAGCAGCCGTGGGGGGGCGTCGATCGATGGCTACACCTTC | CASSRGGASIDGYTF
TRBD1 | TRBJ2-2 | TRBV6-1 | - | TGTGCCAGCAGTGAAATGATTTCGGGTGGACAGGGGGGCGGGCAGCTGTTTTTT | CASSEMISGGQGGGQLFF
TRBD1 | TRBJ1-2 | TRBV6-5 | once | TGTGCCAGCAGAAGACAGGGAGGCTACACCTTC | CASRRQGGYTF
- | TRBJ1-5 | TRBV6-5 | - | TGTGCCAGCCTTCGGGGTCGGGATCAGCCCCAGCATTTT | CASLRGRDQPQHF
TRBD1 | TRBJ1-2 | TRBV2 | - | TGTGCCAGCAGTCCCGACAGGGAGTATGGCTACACCTTC | CASSPDREYGYTF
TRBD2 | TRBJ2-7 | TRBV7-8 | - | TGTGCCAGCAGTCACCACGGAGCGGGGGAGTCTTACGAGCAGTACTTC | CASSHHGAGESYEQYF
TRBD1 | TRBJ1-6 | TRBV19 | few | TGTGCCAGTAGTATGGACAGGGGGTTGTCACCCCTCCACTTT | CASSMDRGLSPLHF
- | TRBJ2-2 | TRBV2 | - | TGTGCCAGCAGGCTCGACCGACAGACGAACACCGGGGAGCTGTTTTTT | CASRLDRQTNTGELFF
- | TRBJ1-5 | TRBV4-1 | - | TGCGCCAGCAGCCAAGATCGGACATCACAACAGGCCCAGCATTTT | CASSQDRTSQQAQHF